The present T cell receptor (beta chain) was sequenced within a study of T cell responses to AZD1222 COVID-19 vaccine. V gave up 0 bases and J gave up 4 bases, with 13 bases separating them. CDR3 length: 16 residues. CDR1 SGHDN and CDR2 FVKESK come from the germline V gene. Produced via immunoSEQ multiplex PCR; TCRdb's table is partial and in-frame only. The profile shows about 140,000 clones, more than 80% of them singletons. In the case of this clone: Its antigen is unidentified.

The study's findings and limits: The reported proportion of spike-specific TCRs targeting unmutated variant regions was nearly half.

This TCR was sampled from an adult who received the MenACWY meningococcal vaccine as a control. The chain combines TRBV14 with TRBJ2-1; the D gene is possibly TRBD1 (6 bases). Source: peripheral blood, taken 28 days after the second dose of the MenACWY control vaccine. The CDR3 DNA reads TGTGCCAGCAGCCAAGAACTGGGGGCATCATACAATGAGCAGTTCTTC. Amino acid sequence: CASSQELGASYNEQFF.